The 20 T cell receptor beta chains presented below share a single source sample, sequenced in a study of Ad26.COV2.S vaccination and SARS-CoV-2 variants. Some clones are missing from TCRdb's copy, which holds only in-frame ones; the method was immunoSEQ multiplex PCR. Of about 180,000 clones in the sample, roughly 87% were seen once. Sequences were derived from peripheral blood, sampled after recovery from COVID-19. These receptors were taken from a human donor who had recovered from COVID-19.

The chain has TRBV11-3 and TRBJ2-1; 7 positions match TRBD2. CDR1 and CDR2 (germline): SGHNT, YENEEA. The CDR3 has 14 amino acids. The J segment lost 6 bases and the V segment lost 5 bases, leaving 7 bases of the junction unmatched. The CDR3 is CASSLPGEGNEQFF. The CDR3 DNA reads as TGTGCCAGCAGCCTTCCGGGGGAGGGCAATGAGCAGTTCTTC. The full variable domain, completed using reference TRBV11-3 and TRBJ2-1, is EAGVVQSPRYKIIEKKQPVAFWCNPISGHNTLYWYLQNLGQGPELLIRYENEEAVDDSQLPKDRFSAERLKGVDSTLKIQPAELGDSAVYLCASSLPGEGNEQFFGPGTRLTVL.

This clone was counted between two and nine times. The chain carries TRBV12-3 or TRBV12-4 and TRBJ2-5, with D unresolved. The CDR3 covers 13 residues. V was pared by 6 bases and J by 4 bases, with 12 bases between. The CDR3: CASSLLFVETQYF. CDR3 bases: TGTGCCAGCAGCCTCCTATTCGTAGAGACCCAGTACTTC.

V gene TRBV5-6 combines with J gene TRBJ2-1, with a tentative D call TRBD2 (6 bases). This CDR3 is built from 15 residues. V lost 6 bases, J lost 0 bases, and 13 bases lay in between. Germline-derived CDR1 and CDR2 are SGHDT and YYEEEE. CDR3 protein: CASTGGLLSYNEQFF. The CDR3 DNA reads TGTGCCAGCACTGGAGGGCTCCTCTCCTACAATGAGCAGTTCTTC.

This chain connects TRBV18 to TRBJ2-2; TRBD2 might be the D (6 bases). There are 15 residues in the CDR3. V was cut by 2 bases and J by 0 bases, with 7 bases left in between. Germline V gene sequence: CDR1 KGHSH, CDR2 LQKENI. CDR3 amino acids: CASSPGTPNTGELFF. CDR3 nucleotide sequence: TGTGCCAGCTCACCAGGGACTCCGAACACCGGGGAGCTGTTTTTT.

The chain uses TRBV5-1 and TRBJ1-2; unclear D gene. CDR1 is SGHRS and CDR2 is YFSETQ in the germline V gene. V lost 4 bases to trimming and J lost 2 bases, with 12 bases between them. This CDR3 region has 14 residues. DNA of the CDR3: TGCGCCAGCAGCCTCAACCCGGAGAACTATGGCTACACCTTC. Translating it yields CASSLNPENYGYTF.

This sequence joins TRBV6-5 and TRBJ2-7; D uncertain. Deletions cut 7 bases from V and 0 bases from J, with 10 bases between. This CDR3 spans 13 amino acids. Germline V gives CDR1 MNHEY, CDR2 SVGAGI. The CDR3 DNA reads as TGTGCCAGCACCGACTCCATCTCCTACGAGCAGTACTTC. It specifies CASTDSISYEQYF.

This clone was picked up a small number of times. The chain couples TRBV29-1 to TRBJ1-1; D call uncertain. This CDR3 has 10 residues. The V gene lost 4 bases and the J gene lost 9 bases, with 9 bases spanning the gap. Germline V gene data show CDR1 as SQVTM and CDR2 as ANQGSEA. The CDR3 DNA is TGCAGCGTTGTAGGCAGGCAAGCTTTCTTT. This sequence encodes CSVVGRQAFF.

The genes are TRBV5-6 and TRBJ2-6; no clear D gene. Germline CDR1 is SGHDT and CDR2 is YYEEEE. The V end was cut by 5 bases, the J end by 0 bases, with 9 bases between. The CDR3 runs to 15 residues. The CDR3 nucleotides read TGTGCCAGCAGTCCGGTATACTCTGGGGCCAACGTCCTGACTTTC. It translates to CASSPVYSGANVLTF. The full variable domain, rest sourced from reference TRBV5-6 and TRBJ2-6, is DAGVTQSPTHLIKTRGQQVTLRCSPKSGHDTVSWYQQALGQGPQFIFQYYEEEERQRGNFPDRFSGHQFPNYSSELNVNALLLGDSALYLCASSPVYSGANVLTFGAGSRLTVL.

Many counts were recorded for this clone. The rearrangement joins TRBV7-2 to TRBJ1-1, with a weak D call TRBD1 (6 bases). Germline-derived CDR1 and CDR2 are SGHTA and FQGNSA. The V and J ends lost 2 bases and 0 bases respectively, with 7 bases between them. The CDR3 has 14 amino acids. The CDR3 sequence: CASSLQGLNTEAFF. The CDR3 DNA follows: TGTGCCAGCAGCTTACAGGGGCTGAACACTGAAGCTTTCTTT.

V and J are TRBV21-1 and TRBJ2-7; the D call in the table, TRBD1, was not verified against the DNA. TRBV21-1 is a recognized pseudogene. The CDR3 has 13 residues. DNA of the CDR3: TGTGCCAGCAGCAATTTTTGCCCAGGCGAGCAGTACTTC. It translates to CASSNFCPGEQYF.

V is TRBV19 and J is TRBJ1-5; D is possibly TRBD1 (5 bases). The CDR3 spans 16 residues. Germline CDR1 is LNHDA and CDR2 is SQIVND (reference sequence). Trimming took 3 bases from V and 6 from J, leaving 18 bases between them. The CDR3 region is CASSIRGEGWAQPQHF. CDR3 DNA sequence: TGTGCCAGTAGTATTAGGGGAGAGGGGTGGGCTCAGCCCCAGCATTTT.

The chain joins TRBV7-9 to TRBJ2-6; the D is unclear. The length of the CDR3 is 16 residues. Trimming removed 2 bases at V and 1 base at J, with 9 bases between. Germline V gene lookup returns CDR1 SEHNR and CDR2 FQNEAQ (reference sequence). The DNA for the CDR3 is TGTGCCAGCAGCTTATTTACCGCGTCTGGGGCCAACGTCCTGACTTTC. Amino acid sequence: CASSLFTASGANVLTF.

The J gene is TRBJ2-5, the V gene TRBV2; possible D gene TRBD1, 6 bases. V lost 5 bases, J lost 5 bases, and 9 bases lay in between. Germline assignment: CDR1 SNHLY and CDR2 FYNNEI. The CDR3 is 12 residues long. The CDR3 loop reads CASSMQGETQYF. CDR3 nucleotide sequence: TGTGCCAGCAGTATGCAGGGGGAGACCCAGTACTTC. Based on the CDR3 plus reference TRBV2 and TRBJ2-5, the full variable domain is EPEVTQTPSHQVTQMGQEVILRCVPISNHLYFYWYRQILGQKVEFLVSFYNNEISEKSEIFDDQFSVERPDGSNFTLKIRSTKLEDSAMYFCASSMQGETQYFGPGTRLLVL.

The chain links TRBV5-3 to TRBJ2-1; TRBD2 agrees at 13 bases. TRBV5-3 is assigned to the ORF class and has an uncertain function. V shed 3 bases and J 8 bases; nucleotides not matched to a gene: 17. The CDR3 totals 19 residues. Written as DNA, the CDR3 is TGTGCCAGAAGCTCCGCCCTCGAACTAGCGGGGGGGGCCATTGATGAGCAGTTCTTC. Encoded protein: CARSSALELAGGAIDEQFF.

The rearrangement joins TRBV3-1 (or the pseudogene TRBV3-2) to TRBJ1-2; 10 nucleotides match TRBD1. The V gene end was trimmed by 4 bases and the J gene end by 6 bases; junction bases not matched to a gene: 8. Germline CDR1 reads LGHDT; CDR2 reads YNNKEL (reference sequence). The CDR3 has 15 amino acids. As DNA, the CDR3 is TGTGCCAGCAGCCCCCCCACCGGGACAGGGGATGGCTACACCTTC. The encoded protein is CASSPPTGTGDGYTF.

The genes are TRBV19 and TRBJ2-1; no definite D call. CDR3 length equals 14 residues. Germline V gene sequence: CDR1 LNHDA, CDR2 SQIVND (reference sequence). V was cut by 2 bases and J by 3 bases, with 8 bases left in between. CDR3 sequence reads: CASSITRYYNEQFF. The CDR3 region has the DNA TGTGCCAGTAGTATAACCAGGTACTACAATGAGCAGTTCTTC.

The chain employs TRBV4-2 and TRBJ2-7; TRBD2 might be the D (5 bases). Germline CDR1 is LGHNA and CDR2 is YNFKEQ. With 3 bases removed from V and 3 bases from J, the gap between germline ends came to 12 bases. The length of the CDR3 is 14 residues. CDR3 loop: CASSQRHGNYEQYF. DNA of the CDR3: TGTGCCAGCAGCCAGCGTCACGGGAACTACGAGCAGTACTTC.

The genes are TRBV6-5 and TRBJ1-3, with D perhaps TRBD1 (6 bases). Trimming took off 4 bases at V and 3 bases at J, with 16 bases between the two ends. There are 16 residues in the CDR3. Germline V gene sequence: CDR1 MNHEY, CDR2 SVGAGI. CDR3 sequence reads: CASSSSRGAIGNTIYF. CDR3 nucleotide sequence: TGTGCCAGCAGTTCCTCGAGGGGGGCAATTGGAAACACCATATATTTT.

For the CDR3, the DNA is TGTGCCAGCAGTGAAGCAGGCATACCCAGGGGTAAAGGCTACACCTTC. Amino acid sequence: CASSEAGIPRGKGYTF. V usage is TRBV6-1 and J usage is TRBJ1-2, with D possibly matching TRBD1 (6 bases). This CDR3 has 16 amino acids. CDR1 is MNHNS and CDR2 is SASEGT in the germline V gene. Trimming shortened V by 0 bases and J by 8 bases, and 19 bases separated the two germline ends.

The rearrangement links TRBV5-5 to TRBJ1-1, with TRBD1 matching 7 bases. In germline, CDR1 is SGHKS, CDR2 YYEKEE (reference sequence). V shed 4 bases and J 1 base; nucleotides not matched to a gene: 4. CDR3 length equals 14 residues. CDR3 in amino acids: CASSPDRSNTEAFF. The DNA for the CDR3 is TGTGCCAGCAGCCCGGACAGGTCGAACACTGAAGCTTTCTTT.